The sequence of this TCR beta chain was determined in a study of blood T cell repertoires in COVID-19. Some clones are missing from TCRdb's copy, which holds only in-frame ones; the method was immunoSEQ multiplex PCR. The sample yields under 50,000 clones, 91% seen once. V lost 5 bases to trimming and J lost 1 base, with 15 bases between them. CDR1 and CDR2 (germline): SGHRS, YFSETQ. The CDR3 length is 15 residues. Sequenced material: peripheral blood. The chain carries TRBV5-1 and TRBJ2-5; perhaps TRBD2 as D (6 bases). This TCR derives from a man in his sixties or seventies with active COVID-19. DNA of the CDR3: TGCGCCAGCAGGTTCCAAGGCGGGGCCCAAGAGACCCAGTACTTC. Protein: CASRFQGGAQETQYF. The variable domain in full, with the rest retrieved from reference TRBV5-1 and TRBJ2-5, is KAGVTQTPRYLIKTRGQQVTLSCSPISGHRSVSWYQQTPGQGLQFLFEYFSETQRNKGNFPGRFSGRQFSNSRSEMNVSTLELGDSALYLCASRFQGGAQETQYFGPGTRLLVL.